The 21 T cell receptor beta chains below all came from one sample that was sequenced in a study of T cell clones after liver transplantation. Profiling relied on immunoSEQ multiplex PCR, and the TCRdb table lists in-frame clones only, not all of them. The data show just over 9,000 clones, approximately 79% seen once. This material consisted of CD8+ T cells from blood, taken before liver transplant. The receptors were sampled from a human donor who received a liver transplant.

The chain combines TRBV29-1 with TRBJ2-7, with TRBD2 matching 9 bases. Unmatched junction bases numbered 6, after V lost 3 bases and J lost 6 bases. Germline lookup yields CDR1 SQVTM and CDR2 ANQGSEA. The CDR3 loop spans 13 amino acids. The CDR3 spells CSVEAGGAVEQYF. In DNA form, the CDR3 reads TGCAGCGTTGAGGCGGGAGGGGCCGTCGAGCAGTACTTC.

The chain is built from TRBV11-2 and TRBJ2-5; TRBD1 agrees at 8 bases. This CDR3 region has 15 residues. With 2 bases clipped from V and 4 bases from J, the junction kept 6 bases outside the gene matches. The germline CDR1 and CDR2 sequences are SGHAT and FQNNGV. CDR3 loop: CASSLRPGQGETQYF. CDR3 coding DNA: TGTGCCAGCAGCTTACGACCAGGACAGGGAGAGACCCAGTACTTC.

The chain carries TRBV28 and TRBJ2-1; 13 positions agree with TRBD2. CDR1 is MDHEN, CDR2 SYDVKM, per germline. V was clipped by 5 bases and J by 6 bases; unmatched bases: 13. The length of the CDR3 is 18 residues. The CDR3 loop reads CASSPGLAGKGNPNEQFF. The CDR3 DNA sequence: TGTGCCAGCAGTCCGGGACTAGCGGGGAAGGGGAACCCCAATGAGCAGTTCTTC.

The genes are TRBV28 and TRBJ1-4; a possible D gene is TRBD1 (5 bases). The germline CDR1 and CDR2 sequences are MDHEN and SYDVKM. This CDR3 has 13 amino acids. The V end was cut by 7 bases, the J end by 6 bases, with 12 bases between. The CDR3 DNA follows: TGTGCCAGCACGGGACCCACCCATGAAAAACTGTTTTTT. This translates into CASTGPTHEKLFF.

V usage is TRBV27 and J usage is TRBJ1-5; 11 bases agree with TRBD1. Germline CDR1 and CDR2: MNHEY and SMNVEV (reference sequence). The CDR3 has 14 amino acids. Trimming cost V 6 bases and J 7 bases; bases outside gene matches: 5. Here the CDR3 DNA reads TGTGCCAGCAGCCAGGACAGGGGGCAGCAGCCCCAGCATTTT. It encodes CASSQDRGQQPQHF.

The chain employs TRBV6-1 and TRBJ1-1; tentatively, D is TRBD1 (5 bases). From germline, CDR1 is MNHNS and CDR2 SASEGT. Trimming removed 7 bases at V and 1 base at J, with 7 bases between. This CDR3 is 12 amino acids long. CDR3 in amino acids: CASIGQNTEAFF. The CDR3 DNA follows: TGTGCCAGCATAGGACAGAACACTGAAGCTTTCTTT.

The V call is TRBV5-1, the J call TRBJ2-5; D gene uncertain. V was trimmed by 0 bases and J by 4 bases, leaving 7 bases between them. The CDR3 is made up of 13 amino acids. Germline loops: CDR1 SGHRS, CDR2 YFSETQ. CDR3 region: CASSLGVSETQYF. As DNA, the CDR3 is TGCGCCAGCAGCTTGGGGGTTTCAGAGACCCAGTACTTC.

This chain links TRBV14 with TRBJ2-7; no reliable D call. The CDR3 has 12 residues. The V end was cut by 4 bases, the J end by 0 bases, with 4 bases between. Per the germline V gene, CDR1 is SGHDN and CDR2 is FVKESK. The CDR3 sequence is CASSLLSYEQYF. The CDR3 DNA follows: TGTGCCAGCAGCCTCCTCTCCTACGAGCAGTACTTC.

The genes are TRBV9 and TRBJ2-1; D gene unclear. Germline CDR1 and CDR2: SGDLS and YYNGEE. V was pared by 4 bases and J by 1 base, with 6 bases between. The CDR3 loop spans 13 amino acids. This CDR3 reads CASSPSSYNEQFF. CDR3 DNA sequence: TGTGCCAGCAGCCCCTCATCCTACAATGAGCAGTTCTTC. The full variable domain, with the rest looked up from reference TRBV9 and TRBJ2-1, is DSGVTQTPKHLITATGQRVTLRCSPRSGDLSVYWYQQSLDQGLQFLIQYYNGEERAKGNILERFSAQQFPDLHSELNLSSLELGDSALYFCASSPSSYNEQFFGPGTRLTVL.

This clone was observed a single time. V gene TRBV6-6 combines with J gene TRBJ1-1; D is undetermined. Trimming removed 3 bases at V and 3 bases at J, with 8 bases between. This CDR3 region has 13 residues. Germline V gives CDR1 MNHNY, CDR2 SVGAGI (reference sequence). CDR3 sequence reads: CASSYLEDTEAFF. DNA of the CDR3: TGTGCCAGCAGTTATTTGGAAGACACTGAAGCTTTCTTT.

In regard to this clone: At one boundary the junction diverges from the germline segment, which might be a read error. The CDR3 sequence: CASSLGHTITSNTEAFF. The CDR3 nucleotides read TGCGCCAGCAGTTTGGGACATACTATTACCTCGAACACTGAAGCTTTCTTT. The chain recombines TRBV5-1 with TRBJ1-1; TRBD1 is a possible D gene (6 bases). Looked up from germline, CDR1 is SGHRS and CDR2 is YFSETQ. The CDR3 covers 17 residues.

The rearrangement links TRBV28 to TRBJ2-7; D is uncertain. Trimming took 2 bases from V and 2 from J, leaving 7 bases between them. The CDR3 consists of 13 residues. Per germline, CDR1 MDHEN and CDR2 SYDVKM. In DNA form, the CDR3 reads TGTGCCAGCAGTTTAAGCAGCGCCTACGAGCAGTACTTC. Translating gives CASSLSSAYEQYF.

The chain joins TRBV27 to TRBJ2-2; TRBD1 aligns across 9 bases. This CDR3 spans 15 amino acids. V lost 5 bases, J lost 5 bases, and 6 bases stayed unmatched. In germline, CDR1 is MNHEY, CDR2 SMNVEV (reference sequence). As DNA, the CDR3 is TGTGCCAGCAGTCCCCGGGACAGGGAGACCGGGGAGCTGTTTTTT. Translating gives CASSPRDRETGELFF.

The gene calls are TRBV7-3 and TRBJ1-1, with 9 bases aligning to TRBD1. This CDR3 spans 15 amino acids. The germline V gene encodes CDR1 SGHTA and CDR2 FQGTGA. Trimming took 0 bases from V and 4 from J; bases not matched to a gene: 3. The CDR3 bases are TGTGCCAGCAGCTTAACGACAGGGGGGACCACTGAAGCTTTCTTT. Translating gives CASSLTTGGTTEAFF.

This clone was detected only once. The rearrangement uses TRBV7-7 and TRBJ2-1, with unresolved D. Germline CDR1 is SSHAT and CDR2 is FNYEAQ (reference sequence). Trimming took off 5 bases at V and 5 bases at J, with 19 bases between the two ends. The CDR3 has 16 amino acids. In nucleotides, the CDR3 is TGTGCCAGCAGCCCCCACGATACACCGCCCCACAATGAGCAGTTCTTC. Translated, it gives CASSPHDTPPHNEQFF.

The sample holds a few counts of this clone. This chain connects TRBV27 to TRBJ1-5, with TRBD1 identical over 9 bases. The CDR3 is made up of 12 amino acids. Germline V gives CDR1 MNHEY, CDR2 SMNVEV (reference sequence). Losses at the gene ends were 8 bases for V and 7 bases for J; bases not matched to a gene: 3. CDR3 in amino acids: CASGDRGQPQHF. As DNA, the CDR3 is TGTGCCAGCGGCGACAGGGGGCAGCCCCAGCATTTT.

This clone appeared once. The CDR3 spells CASSPGLAGSDTQYF. In nucleotides, the CDR3 is TGTGCCAGCAGCCCGGGACTAGCGGGATCAGATACGCAGTATTTT. V usage is TRBV9 and J usage is TRBJ2-3, with 13 bases fitting TRBD2. CDR3 length: 15 residues. Germline assignment: CDR1 SGDLS and CDR2 YYNGEE. V was pared by 4 bases and J by 4 bases, with 3 bases of the junction left unmatched.

The rearrangement links TRBV5-6 to TRBJ2-1; D gene uncertain. Germline V gene lookup returns CDR1 SGHDT and CDR2 YYEEEE. The CDR3 runs 13 residues. The germline V and J ends were trimmed by 4 bases and 3 bases, with 8 bases remaining between them. CDR3 nucleotides: TGTGCCAGCAGCCCTACTGGCTACAATGAGCAGTTCTTC. Its protein product is CASSPTGYNEQFF.

CDR3 sequence reads: CSVGTGNSNYGYTF. CDR3 sequence (DNA): TGCAGCGTTGGTACAGGGAATTCTAACTATGGCTACACCTTC. This chain joins TRBV29-1 and TRBJ1-2; maybe TRBD1 (6 bases). V was clipped by 4 bases and J by 0 bases, with 12 bases between them. The V gene's germline CDR1 is SQVTM and CDR2 ANQGSEA. There are 14 residues in the CDR3.

The V call is TRBV9, the J call TRBJ2-3; the D is unclear. Per germline, CDR1 SGDLS and CDR2 YYNGEE. CDR3 length equals 14 residues. The V gene lost 0 bases and the J gene lost 1 base, with 6 bases spanning the gap. The chain's CDR3 is CASSVGVGTDTQYF. CDR3 DNA: TGTGCCAGCAGCGTAGGCGTAGGCACAGATACGCAGTATTTT.

The chain joins TRBV7-2 to TRBJ2-7; no clear D. Germline V gene data show CDR1 as SGHTA and CDR2 as FQGNSA. CDR3 size: 15 residues. The V end lost 5 bases, the J end lost 0 bases, and 14 bases lay between the germline ends. The CDR3 DNA sequence: TGTGCCAGCAGCGCGCAGCCCCTAAGCTCCTACGAGCAGTACTTC. Encoded protein: CASSAQPLSSYEQYF.